These 9 T cell receptor beta chains share one sample of origin, sequenced in a study of OX40 agonist ivuxolimab in advanced cancers. Libraries were made using the immunoSEQ multiplex PCR assay. TCRdb took this table from immuneACCESS and kept in-frame rearrangements with V and J called. Such tables lack part of the clones; where checked against another copy, unresolved V genes explain under half of the gap, and the rest is unexplained. The sample table records about 79,000 clones; approximately 88% of these occur just once. Together, the top ten hold 13% of the sample. The sequencing here drew on CD4+ or CD8+ T cells sorted from blood, taken in a trial of the OX40 agonist ivuxolimab. The receptors derive from an adult with an advanced solid tumor such as melanoma, head and neck, liver or kidney cancer.

This clone was detected a few times. V is TRBV29-1 and J is TRBJ2-1, with TRBD2 as a possible D gene (5 bases). CDR1 SQVTM and CDR2 ANQGSEA come from the germline V gene. Trimming cost V 7 bases and J 5 bases, with 12 bases left between them. The CDR3 is 12 amino acids. CDR3 in amino acids: CSGERTHNEQFF. In nucleotides, the CDR3 is TGCAGCGGGGAGAGAACACACAATGAGCAGTTCTTC.

The rearrangement joins TRBV28 to TRBJ2-3; no firm D call. There are 16 residues in the CDR3. V was cut by 3 bases and J by 3 bases, with 16 bases left in between. Germline CDR1 is MDHEN and CDR2 is SYDVKM. Here the CDR3 reads CASSLAVVVGTDTQYF. CDR3 DNA: TGTGCCAGCAGTTTGGCCGTTGTGGTCGGAACAGATACGCAGTATTTT.

The V and J genes are TRBV5-6 and TRBJ2-2; perhaps TRBD1 as D (6 bases). Between the trimmed V and J ends, which lost 2 bases and 1 base, there was a span of 9 bases. Per the germline V gene, CDR1 is SGHDT and CDR2 is YYEEEE. The CDR3 totals 15 residues. The CDR3 loop is CASSLWGQNTGELFF. The CDR3 region has the DNA TGTGCCAGCAGCTTATGGGGACAGAACACCGGGGAGCTGTTTTTT.

Regarding this clone: Other DNA sequences in this sample translate to the same CDR3. This sequence joins TRBV7-2 and TRBJ2-7; D is unresolved. The germline V gene encodes CDR1 SGHTA and CDR2 FQGNSA. The CDR3 has 12 residues. Deletions cut 2 bases from V and 2 bases from J, with 4 bases between. CDR3 residues: CASSLNTYEQYF. CDR3 sequence (DNA): TGTGCCAGCAGCTTAAATACCTACGAGCAGTACTTC.

This clone is deemed medium-sized. The CDR3 coding sequence is TGTGCCAGCAGAACTAGAGTGGGAAACTACGAGCAGTACTTC. Its protein product is CASRTRVGNYEQYF. The rearrangement joins TRBV19 to TRBJ2-7; a weak D match, TRBD2 (5 bases). Germline assignment: CDR1 LNHDA and CDR2 SQIVND (reference sequence). Trimming stripped 9 bases from V and 3 bases from J, with 18 bases between. The CDR3 runs to 14 residues.

V and J are TRBV5-4 and TRBJ1-1; weak D call: TRBD1 (6 bases). This CDR3 has 14 amino acids. CDR1 is SGHNT, CDR2 YYREEE, per germline (reference sequence). Trimming removed 4 bases at V and 5 bases at J, with 15 bases between. The CDR3 coding sequence is TGTGCCAGCAGCAACAGGGCGGTGTGGACTGAAGCTTTCTTT. This codes for CASSNRAVWTEAFF.

The J gene is TRBJ2-7, the V gene TRBV5-1, with a weak D call TRBD1 (6 bases). The CDR3 runs 15 residues. Germline CDR1 and CDR2: SGHRS and YFSETQ. Trimming took off 4 bases at V and 2 bases at J, with 16 bases between the two ends. CDR3 nucleotides: TGCGCCAGCAGCACCTCACAGGGCTGGACCTACGAGCAGTACTTC. Translated: CASSTSQGWTYEQYF. The full variable domain, with the rest looked up from reference TRBV5-1 and TRBJ2-7, is KAGVTQTPRYLIKTRGQQVTLSCSPISGHRSVSWYQQTPGQGLQFLFEYFSETQRNKGNFPGRFSGRQFSNSRSEMNVSTLELGDSALYLCASSTSQGWTYEQYFGPGTRLTVT.

The rearrangement links TRBV11-3 to TRBJ2-3; D is tentatively TRBD1 or TRBD2 (5 bases each). CDR1 and CDR2 (germline): SGHNT, YENEEA. V was shortened by 2 bases and J by 1 base, with 13 bases between the two germline ends. There are 16 residues in the CDR3. Here the CDR3 reads CASSLKGRARTDTQYF. The CDR3 DNA reads TGTGCCAGCAGCTTAAAGGGACGGGCCCGCACAGATACGCAGTATTTT.

This rearrangement joins TRBV6-6 to TRBJ2-7; no reliable D call. Germline CDR1 reads MNHNY; CDR2 reads SVGAGI (reference sequence). This CDR3 comprises 16 residues. V lost 0 bases and J 3 bases, leaving 15 bases between the germline ends. The DNA of the CDR3 is TGTGCCAGCAGTTACTCGATCAGCAGACCCAGCTACGAGCAGTACTTC. Its protein product is CASSYSISRPSYEQYF.